The 21 T cell receptor beta chains below come from one sample, sequenced in a study of T cell responses to AZD1222 COVID-19 vaccine (dated by TCRdb to the early 2020s). In the paper's terms, the time point label means: about 28 days (+/-7) after the second vaccine dose. The treatment or condition label, as the study defines it: meningococcal conjugate vaccine given as trial control. Library preparation used the immunoSEQ multiplex PCR assay. TCRdb holds this immuneACCESS table with in-frame rearrangements only. Some clones are missing; in checked studies, unresolved V genes explain under half, and the rest has no known cause. Recorded for this sample are 44,000 or so clones; roughly 75% of them occurred a single time. About 20% of the sample rests with the top ten. Specimen: peripheral blood, collected 28 days after the second dose of the MenACWY control vaccine. The receptors stem from an adult who received the MenACWY meningococcal vaccine as a control.

The chain combines TRBV11-2 with TRBJ2-7; D is possibly TRBD2 (6 bases). This CDR3 contains 13 residues. Germline V gene data show CDR1 as SGHAT and CDR2 as FQNNGV. Deletions cut 5 bases from V and 3 bases from J, with 11 bases between. Here the CDR3 DNA reads TGTGCCAGCAGCAACGGGAGAGGCTACGAGCAGTACTTC. As protein: CASSNGRGYEQYF.

The chain couples TRBV4-1 to TRBJ2-7, with 10 nucleotides matching TRBD2. The CDR3 is made up of 15 amino acids. V trimming: 1 base; J trimming: 1 base; junction bases outside the gene matches: 1. Germline CDR1 reads MGHRA; CDR2 reads YSYEKL. The chain's CDR3 is CASSQGLAGSYEQYV. The CDR3 bases are TGCGCCAGCAGCCAAGGACTAGCGGGTTCCTACGAGCAGTACGTC.

V and J are TRBV5-1 and TRBJ1-2; TRBD1 aligns across 7 bases. The V gene end was trimmed by 1 base and the J gene end by 4 bases; junction bases not matched to a gene: 7. The CDR3 covers 15 residues. CDR1 and CDR2 from the germline V gene are SGHRS and YFSETQ. CDR3 bases: TGCGCCAGCAGCTTGACAGGGGTTGTTGGCTATGGCTACACCTTC. This translates into CASSLTGVVGYGYTF. Based on the CDR3 plus reference TRBV5-1 and TRBJ1-2, the full variable domain is KAGVTQTPRYLIKTRGQQVTLSCSPISGHRSVSWYQQTPGQGLQFLFEYFSETQRNKGNFPGRFSGRQFSNSRSEMNVSTLELGDSALYLCASSLTGVVGYGYTFGSGTRLTVV.

The chain has TRBV28 and TRBJ2-1; 10 bases agree with TRBD2. V trimming: 3 bases; J trimming: 7 bases; junction bases outside the gene matches: 6. The CDR3 length is 15 residues. Germline CDR1 reads MDHEN; CDR2 reads SYDVKM. The CDR3 reads CASSFSGGAGNEQFF. The CDR3 nucleotides are TGTGCCAGCAGTTTCAGCGGGGGGGCAGGGAATGAGCAGTTCTTC.

V and J are TRBV4-2 and TRBJ2-7, with 10 bases aligning to TRBD2. The CDR3 is 19 residues long. V gave up 0 bases and J gave up 1 base; unmatched junction bases: 12. The germline CDR1 and CDR2 sequences are LGHNA and YNFKEQ. The CDR3 DNA follows: TGTGCCAGCAGCCAAGATTCAGGTAGCGGGAGGTGGAGGTCCTACGAGCAGTACTTC. It is translated as CASSQDSGSGRWRSYEQYF.

V usage is TRBV18 and J usage is TRBJ1-1; D might be TRBD1 (5 bases). V dropped 2 bases and J dropped 1 base, with 8 bases sitting between them. CDR1 KGHSH and CDR2 LQKENI come from the germline V gene. The CDR3 runs 14 residues. This chain's CDR3 is CASSPVGQNTEAFF. CDR3 DNA sequence: TGTGCCAGCTCACCAGTCGGACAGAACACTGAAGCTTTCTTT.

This clone was seen a handful of times. This chain joins TRBV9 and TRBJ1-1, with 7 positions matching TRBD1. This CDR3 region has 14 residues. V gave up 4 bases and J gave up 5 bases; unmatched junction bases: 8. Germline CDR1 and CDR2: SGDLS and YYNGEE. This CDR3 reads CASSPQFRGTEAFF. DNA of the CDR3: TGTGCCAGCAGCCCACAGTTCAGGGGGACTGAAGCTTTCTTT.

CDR3 protein: CASSIQGGHSYNEQFF. CDR3 sequence (DNA): TGTGCCAGTAGTATTCAGGGAGGTCACTCCTACAATGAGCAGTTCTTC. The chain uses TRBV19 and TRBJ2-1, with D possibly matching TRBD2 (6 bases). The germline CDR1 and CDR2 sequences are LNHDA and SQIVND (reference sequence). V lost 3 bases and J lost 0, with 12 bases in between. The length of the CDR3 is 16 residues.

J is TRBJ2-5 and V is TRBV3-1 (or the pseudogene TRBV3-2), with 14 nucleotides matching TRBD2. V was clipped by 7 bases and J by 6 bases; unmatched bases: 13. This CDR3 has 17 residues. Germline V gene lookup returns CDR1 LGHDT and CDR2 YNNKEL (reference sequence). As DNA, the CDR3 is TGTGCCAGCAACAGACTAGCGGGAGGGTTTACCGCCCAGACCCAGTACTTC. This translates into CASNRLAGGFTAQTQYF.

V is TRBV12-3 or TRBV12-4 and J is TRBJ2-7; D gene uncertain. This CDR3 region has 12 residues. The V and J ends lost 1 base and 2 bases respectively, with 3 bases between them. The CDR3 here is CASSLGAYEQYV. The CDR3 region has the DNA TGTGCCAGCAGTTTAGGAGCCTACGAGCAGTACGTC.

This chain joins TRBV6-6 and TRBJ2-1, with a tentative D call TRBD2 (5 bases). The V gene's germline CDR1 is MNHNY and CDR2 SVGAGI (reference sequence). V lost 6 bases to trimming and J lost 2 bases, with 11 bases between them. The CDR3 spans 14 residues. DNA of the CDR3: TGTGCCAGCAGCATCCGGGGAGCCTACAATGAGCAGTTCTTC. Encoded protein: CASSIRGAYNEQFF.

This clone has a single count. The chain is built from TRBV5-1 and TRBJ2-2; D remains unclear. The CDR3 has 14 residues. V shed 0 bases and J shed 1 base, with 4 bases lying between them. The germline V gene encodes CDR1 SGHRS and CDR2 YFSETQ. The DNA for the CDR3 is TGCGCCAGCAGCTTGGGACGGAACACCGGGGAGCTGTTTTTT. As protein: CASSLGRNTGELFF. The full variable domain, in which reference TRBV5-1 and TRBJ2-2 provide the parts outside the CDR3, is KAGVTQTPRYLIKTRGQQVTLSCSPISGHRSVSWYQQTPGQGLQFLFEYFSETQRNKGNFPGRFSGRQFSNSRSEMNVSTLELGDSALYLCASSLGRNTGELFFGEGSRLTVL.

This clone has more than one count but fewer than ten. CDR3 residues: CSVELETTNEKLFF. The CDR3 DNA sequence: TGCAGCGTTGAGCTAGAGACAACTAATGAAAAACTGTTTTTT. The J gene is TRBJ1-4, the V gene TRBV29-1; D gene unclear. The CDR3 length is 14 residues. From germline, CDR1 is SQVTM and CDR2 ANQGSEA. V shed 3 bases and J shed 0 bases, with 8 bases lying between them.

V gene TRBV28 combines with J gene TRBJ2-4, with 8 bases fitting TRBD1. The CDR3 has 13 residues. Trimming cost V 6 bases and J 7 bases; bases outside gene matches: 5. From germline, CDR1 is MDHEN and CDR2 SYDVKM. The CDR3 is CASSLTGANIQYF. The DNA of the CDR3 is TGTGCCAGCAGCCTGACAGGGGCGAACATTCAGTACTTC.

V is TRBV18 and J is TRBJ1-2; no clear D gene. The CDR3 sequence is 15 residues long. The V and J ends lost 1 base and 0 bases respectively, with 9 bases between them. CDR1 KGHSH and CDR2 LQKENI come from the germline V gene. The CDR3 reads CASSPRVESNYGYTF. For the CDR3, the DNA is TGTGCCAGCTCACCACGCGTAGAATCTAACTATGGCTACACCTTC.

This chain links TRBV28 with TRBJ1-2; unclear D gene. The V gene's germline CDR1 is MDHEN and CDR2 SYDVKM. V was clipped by 7 bases and J by 7 bases, with 22 bases between them. The CDR3 spans 15 residues. The CDR3 sequence: CASTLIVDLGSGYTF. In DNA form, the CDR3 reads TGTGCCAGCACCCTAATAGTGGACCTGGGATCTGGCTACACCTTC.

The chain combines TRBV6-6 with TRBJ2-1; 8 nucleotides align to TRBD2. The CDR3 has 15 residues. Germline CDR1 reads MNHNY; CDR2 reads SVGAGI (reference sequence). Trimming cost V 0 bases and J 7 bases; bases outside gene matches: 5. The CDR3 DNA follows: TGTGCCAGCAGTTACTCGGACAGCGGGGGAAATGAGCAGTTCTTC. This gives the protein CASSYSDSGGNEQFF.

The genes are TRBV5-4 and TRBJ1-5; D uncertain. This CDR3 spans 14 amino acids. Between the trimmed V and J ends, which lost 4 bases and 7 bases, there was a span of 15 bases. Germline CDR1 and CDR2: SGHNT and YYREEE (reference sequence). This CDR3 is CASSPFGDGQPQHF. As DNA, the CDR3 is TGTGCCAGCAGCCCATTCGGGGATGGGCAGCCCCAGCATTTT.

V gene TRBV5-1 combines with J gene TRBJ2-3, with 13 bases matching TRBD2. Trimming took 0 bases from V and 0 from J; bases not matched to a gene: 10. CDR1 is SGHRS, CDR2 YFSETQ, per germline. The CDR3 is made up of 20 amino acids. The CDR3 nucleotides read TGCGCCAGCAGCTTGGGGCCCAGACTAGCGGGGGGCCCTAGCACAGATACGCAGTATTTT. This translates into CASSLGPRLAGGPSTDTQYF. The variable domain in full, with the rest retrieved from reference TRBV5-1 and TRBJ2-3, is KAGVTQTPRYLIKTRGQQVTLSCSPISGHRSVSWYQQTPGQGLQFLFEYFSETQRNKGNFPGRFSGRQFSNSRSEMNVSTLELGDSALYLCASSLGPRLAGGPSTDTQYFGPGTRLTVL.

This clone was detected once. V is TRBV5-1 and J is TRBJ2-3; D call uncertain. Germline CDR1 reads SGHRS; CDR2 reads YFSETQ. V lost 0 bases and J lost 2, with 1 base in between. The CDR3 consists of 12 residues. The CDR3 coding sequence is TGCGCCAGCAGCTTGGACACAGATACGCAGTATTTT. It encodes CASSLDTDTQYF.

This chain uses TRBV28 with TRBJ1-1; unclear D gene. Germline V lookup: CDR1 MDHEN, CDR2 SYDVKM. V gave up 5 bases and J gave up 11 bases, with 12 bases separating them. This CDR3 contains 11 residues. The CDR3: CASSREVLAFF. The CDR3 nucleotides read TGTGCCAGCAGTAGGGAGGTGTTGGCTTTCTTT.